These 3 T cell receptor beta chains share one sample of origin, sequenced in a study of blood T cell repertoires in COVID-19. Data came from immunoSEQ multiplex PCR; TCRdb stores just in-frame clones and leaves some out. The sample shows 300,000 or so clones, around 86% of them seen only once. The sample taken for sequencing was peripheral blood. These receptor sequences come from a man aged 50-60 years with active or convalescent COVID-19.

This chain links TRBV11-2 with TRBJ2-1; TRBD1 might be the D (5 bases). Trimming removed 6 bases from V and 5 bases from J, with 20 bases in between. Germline V gene data show CDR1 as SGHAT and CDR2 as FQNNGV. This CDR3 has 16 amino acids. The CDR3 is CASSSDQGLWDNEQFF. The CDR3 coding sequence is TGTGCCAGCAGTTCGGATCAGGGTCTTTGGGACAATGAGCAGTTCTTC.

The J gene is TRBJ1-2, the V gene TRBV30, with D tentatively TRBD1 (6 bases). Trimming removed 0 bases from V and 2 bases from J, with 10 bases in between. The CDR3 extends over 14 amino acids. The germline gives CDR1 GTSNPN, CDR2 SVGIG (reference sequence). The CDR3 DNA sequence: TGTGCCTGGAGTGTGCTGGGACACAACTATGGCTACACCTTC. Translated: CAWSVLGHNYGYTF.

The J gene is TRBJ1-2, the V gene TRBV28; 7 nucleotides agree with TRBD1. Germline V gene lookup returns CDR1 MDHEN and CDR2 SYDVKM. The CDR3 is 14 residues long. J lost 2 bases, V lost 1 base, and 1 base had no gene match. This CDR3 reads CASSLSDRNYGYTF. In DNA, the CDR3 is TGTGCCAGCAGTTTATCGGACAGGAACTATGGCTACACCTTC.